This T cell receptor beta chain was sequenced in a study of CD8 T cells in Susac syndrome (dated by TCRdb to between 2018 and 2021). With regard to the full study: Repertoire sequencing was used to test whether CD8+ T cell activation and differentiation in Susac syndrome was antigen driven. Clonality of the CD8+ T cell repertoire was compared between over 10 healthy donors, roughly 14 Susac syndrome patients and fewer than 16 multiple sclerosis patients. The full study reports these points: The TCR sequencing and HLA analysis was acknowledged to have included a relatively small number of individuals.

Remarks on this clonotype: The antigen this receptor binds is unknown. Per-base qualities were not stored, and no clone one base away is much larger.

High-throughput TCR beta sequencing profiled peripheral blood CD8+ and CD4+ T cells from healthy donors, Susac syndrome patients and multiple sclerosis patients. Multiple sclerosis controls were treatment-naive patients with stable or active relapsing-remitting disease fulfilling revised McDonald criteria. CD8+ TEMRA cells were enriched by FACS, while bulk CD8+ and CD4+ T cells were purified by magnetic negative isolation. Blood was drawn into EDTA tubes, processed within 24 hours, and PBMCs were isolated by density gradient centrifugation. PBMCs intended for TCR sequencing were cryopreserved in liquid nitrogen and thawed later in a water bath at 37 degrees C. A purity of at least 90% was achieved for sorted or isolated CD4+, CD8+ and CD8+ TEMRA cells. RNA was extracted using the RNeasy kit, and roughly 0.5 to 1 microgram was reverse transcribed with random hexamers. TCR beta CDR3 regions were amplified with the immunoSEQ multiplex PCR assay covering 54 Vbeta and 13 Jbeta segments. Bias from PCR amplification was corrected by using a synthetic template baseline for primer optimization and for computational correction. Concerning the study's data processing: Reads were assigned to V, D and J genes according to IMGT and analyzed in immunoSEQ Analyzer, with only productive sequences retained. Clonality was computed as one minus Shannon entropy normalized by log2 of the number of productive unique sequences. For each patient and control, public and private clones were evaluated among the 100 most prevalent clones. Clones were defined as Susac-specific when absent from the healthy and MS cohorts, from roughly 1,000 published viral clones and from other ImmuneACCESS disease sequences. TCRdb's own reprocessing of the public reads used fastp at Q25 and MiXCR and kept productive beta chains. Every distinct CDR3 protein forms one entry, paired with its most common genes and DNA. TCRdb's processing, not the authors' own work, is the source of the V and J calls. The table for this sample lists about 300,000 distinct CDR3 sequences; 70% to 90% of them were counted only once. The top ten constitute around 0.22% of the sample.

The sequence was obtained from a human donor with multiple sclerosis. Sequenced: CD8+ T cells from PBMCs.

The nucleotide sequence is given as TGCAGCGGTTTGGGACAGGGGAACACTGAAGCTTTCTTT. It is translated as CSGLGQGNTEAFF. The chain is made from TRBV29-1 and TRBJ1-1, and TRBD1 aligns with 9 junction nucleotides. V and J are trimmed by 7 bases and 1 base, and the gene matches miss 4 bases of the junction. The CDR3 contains 13 residues, cysteine and phenylalanine counted. Only CDR3 DNA is held: 39 bases, read in frame from base 1. For CDR1 and CDR2, the germline V gene lists SQVTM and ANQGSEA.